These T cell receptor beta chains were read from a single sample in a study of blood T cell repertoires in COVID-19. Profiled with immunoSEQ multiplex PCR; TCRdb holds only in-frame clones, not every one. The sample records some 260,000 clones, about 88% being singletons. The sequenced sample was PBMCs or T cells enriched from blood (not recorded which). These receptor sequences come from a man aged 30 to 45 with acute COVID-19. Both conserved end residues are part of each CDR3. The D gene is left open where the match is weak. For some rows the clone size is stated as once, few or many, or as a class when expanded; others skip it.

>TRBV7-8|-|-|TRBJ1-1
TGTGCCAGCAGCTTACTGACGGGAACGAACACTGAAGCTTTCTTT
CASSLLTGTNTEAFF
>TRBV7-2|-|TRBD2|TRBJ2-5
TGTGCCAGCAGCCCTGACGGGAGGACCCAAGAGACCCAGTACTTC
CASSPDGRTQETQYF
>TRBV28|once|-|TRBJ1-6
TGTGCCAGCAGTGGTACAGGGTCACCCCTCCACTTT
CASSGTGSPLHF
>TRBV27|once|TRBD1|TRBJ1-4
TGTGCCAGCAGTCCTCTCAACAGGGGGCTCAATGAAAAACTGTTTTTT
CASSPLNRGLNEKLFF
>TRBV5-1|-|-|TRBJ2-5
TGCGCCAGCGGTCGGACAGTGAGAGAGACCCAGTACTTC
CASGRTVRETQYF
>TRBV5-1|-|TRBD1|TRBJ2-4
TGCGCCAGCAGCTTAGGACAGGGGGCACCACAAGCCAAAAACATTCAGTACTTC
CASSLGQGAPQAKNIQYF
>TRBV4-2|-|-|TRBJ1-5
TGTGCCAGCAGCCAGGTCACGGCGGGTCAGCCCCAGCATTTT
CASSQVTAGQPQHF
>TRBV19|-|TRBD1|TRBJ2-6
TGTGCCGGAACGACAGGGGTTTTCTCTGGGGCCAACGTCCTGACTTTC
CAGTTGVFSGANVLTF
>TRBV6-1|-|-|TRBJ1-6
TGTGCCAGCAGTGAAGGGTTGGACACAAGTTCACCCCTCCACTTT
CASSEGLDTSSPLHF
>TRBV13|-|TRBD1|TRBJ1-1
TGTGCCAGCAGCTTAGGCCAGGGACAGGGTGGCGCTTTCTTT
CASSLGQGQGGAFF
>TRBV28|many|-|TRBJ2-3
TGTGCCAGCAGTTTTTTAGCGGGCACAGATACGCAGTATTTT
CASSFLAGTDTQYF
>TRBV19|-|TRBD2|TRBJ2-1
TGTGCCAGTAGTATAGATGGGGGACTAGCCACCAATGAGCAGTTCTTC
CASSIDGGLATNEQFF
>TRBV6-4|few|-|TRBJ1-2
TGTGCCAGCCCTTACCCACAGGGCCCGTGGGTTGGCTACACCTTC
CASPYPQGPWVGYTF
>TRBV5-4|once|-|TRBJ1-1
TGTGCCAGCAGCCTGACCGGGACTTTGAACACTGAAGCTTTCTTT
CASSLTGTLNTEAFF
>TRBV19|-|-|TRBJ2-3
TGTGCCAGTAGTCGGAGGGCTTTCCGTACAAACACAGATACGCAGTATTTT
CASSRRAFRTNTDTQYF
>TRBV27|-|TRBD1|TRBJ2-2
TGTGCCAGCAGGCCGGGACAGGGGCTGAACACCGGGGAGCTGTTTTTT
CASRPGQGLNTGELFF
>TRBV11-3|once|TRBD2|TRBJ2-1
TGTGCCAGCAGCACCCGACTAGCGGGAGTCCTGAATGAGCAGTTCTTC
CASSTRLAGVLNEQFF
>TRBV14|-|-|TRBJ2-1
TGTGCCAGCAGCCAAGTTGTAACAGGGCACAATGAGCAGTTCTTC
CASSQVVTGHNEQFF
>TRBV7-9|few|TRBD1|TRBJ1-1
TGTGCCAGCAGCGGCGACAGGGGACTACGGACTGAAGCTTTCTTT
CASSGDRGLRTEAFF
>TRBV7-9|-|-|TRBJ1-4
TGTGCCAGCAGCCCCGAAGCACTGTCTGATGAAAAACTGTTTTTT
CASSPEALSDEKLFF
>TRBV27|few|-|TRBJ2-1
TGTGCCAGCAGTCCAAGGGCTAGCGTATCCTACAATGAGCAGTTCTTC
CASSPRASVSYNEQFF
>TRBV6-2/TRBV6-3|-|-|TRBJ1-2
TGTGCCAGCAGTTACTCGGGCAGGCGAAAAACTAACTATGGCTACACCTTC
CASSYSGRRKTNYGYTF
>TRBV4-1|-|TRBD1|TRBJ2-1
TGCGCCAGCAGCTCCCGGGACAGGGGGTTCGTGGATGAGCAGTTCTTC
CASSSRDRGFVDEQFF
>TRBV28|-|TRBD1|TRBJ1-1
TGTGCCAGTGAGACAGGGGCGTTGAACACTGAAGCTTTCTTT
CASETGALNTEAFF
>TRBV24-1|-|TRBD1|TRBJ2-1
TGTGCCACCAGCGCAGGGGGCGGCAATGAGCAGTTCTTC
CATSAGGGNEQFF
>TRBV7-7|-|-|TRBJ1-3
TGTGCCAGCAGCCCCCGGAATACGGGGGTCGGAAACACCATATATTTT
CASSPRNTGVGNTIYF
>TRBV4-3|-|TRBD1|TRBJ1-4
TGCGCCAGCAGCCAGAGGACAGGCCCTAATGAAAAACTGTTTTTT
CASSQRTGPNEKLFF
>TRBV7-9|-|TRBD1|TRBJ1-4
TGTGCCAGCAGCTTAGGACAGGGGGCCGAAAAACTGTTTTTT
CASSLGQGAEKLFF
>TRBV24-1|many|-|TRBJ1-1
TGTGCCACCAGTGATTCTGGGGACATGAACACTGAAGCTTTCTTT
CATSDSGDMNTEAFF
>TRBV5-1|-|TRBD1|TRBJ2-5
TGCGCCAGCAGCCAGACAGGGGGAGAGGGGGAGACCCAGTACTTC
CASSQTGGEGETQYF
>TRBV24-1|-|-|TRBJ1-2
TGTGCCACCAGTGATTCGCCCGGTCTCGGCTACACCTTC
CATSDSPGLGYTF
>TRBV19|-|TRBD1|TRBJ1-2
TGTGCCAGTAGTATACCAGGGGGCAATAACTATGGCTACACCTTC
CASSIPGGNNYGYTF
>TRBV7-2|-|TRBD1|TRBJ1-5
TGTGCCAGTGACAGGGGCAATCAGCCCCAGCATTTT
CASDRGNQPQHF
>TRBV13|-|-|TRBJ1-2
TGTGCCAGCAGCTCGGGCTATGGCTACACCTTC
CASSSGYGYTF
>TRBV3-1/TRBV3-2|-|TRBD1|TRBJ1-5
TGTGCCAGCAGCCAAGGACAGGGAAATCAGCCCCAGCATTTT
CASSQGQGNQPQHF
>TRBV7-8|-|TRBD1|TRBJ2-3
TGTGCCAGCAGCTTAGGAGGGGGCGCAGATACGCAGTATTTT
CASSLGGGADTQYF
>TRBV5-4|-|-|TRBJ1-6
TGTGCCAGCAGCTTTGTAGAGGTCCTCAGTCCAAATAATTCACCCCTCCACTTT
CASSFVEVLSPNNSPLHF
>TRBV5-1|-|TRBD2|TRBJ2-1
TGTGCCAGCAGCCATTCACGAGCGGGAGCCTACAATGAGCAGTTCTTC
CASSHSRAGAYNEQFF
>TRBV18|-|TRBD1|TRBJ1-4
TGTGCCAGCTCACCGGGACAGGGTTGGAAACTGTTTTTT
CASSPGQGWKLFF
>TRBV18|-|-|TRBJ1-1
TGTGCCAGCTCACCACGGCAAGCTGAAGCTTTCTTT
CASSPRQAEAFF
>TRBV11-3|-|TRBD2|TRBJ2-3
TGTGCCAGCAGCTTGGCTTTCCGCTCTAGCGGGGGTAGCACAGATACGCAGTATTTT
CASSLAFRSSGGSTDTQYF
>TRBV5-5|-|-|TRBJ1-5
TGTGCCAGCAGCTTGGCAGGGGCAAGCAATCAGCCCCAGCATTTT
CASSLAGASNQPQHF
>TRBV7-9|-|-|TRBJ1-6
TGTGCCAGCAGCGCTATCTCAGGGTCTAATTCACCCCTCCACTTT
CASSAISGSNSPLHF
>TRBV20-1|few|-|TRBJ2-5
TGCAGTGCTAGTCCTCGGGTGGGGACCCAGTACTTC
CSASPRVGTQYF
>TRBV4-2|-|TRBD2|TRBJ2-2
TGTGCCAGCAGCCCGGGACTAGCGGGAGGATCATCCGGGGAGCTGTTTTTT
CASSPGLAGGSSGELFF
>TRBV18|-|-|TRBJ1-2
TGTGCCAGCTCACCATTACAGGGAAACTATGGCTACACCTTC
CASSPLQGNYGYTF
>TRBV11-3|-|TRBD2|TRBJ2-1
TGTGCCAGCAGCGGGGGACTAGCGGGAGAAGGTAATGAGCAGTTCTTC
CASSGGLAGEGNEQFF
>TRBV7-9|-|-|TRBJ2-3
TGTGCCAGCAGCTTAGCGGAGGGGGCGCGTGGCACAGATACGCAGTATTTT
CASSLAEGARGTDTQYF
>TRBV5-1|-|TRBD2|TRBJ2-1
TGTGCCAGCAGCTTAGGGACTAGCGGGAGTCCTGCCAATGAGCAGTTCTTC
CASSLGTSGSPANEQFF